These 18 T cell receptor beta chains came from one sample sequenced in a study of T cell responses to AZD1222 COVID-19 vaccine. Profiling relied on immunoSEQ multiplex PCR, and the TCRdb table lists in-frame clones only, not all of them. The sample carries about 100,000 clones, approximately 91% recorded once. The source was peripheral blood, collected 28 days after the second AZD1222 dose. Receptors were obtained from an adult who received the AZD1222 COVID-19 vaccine.

This clone has a single count. The rearrangement links TRBV4-3 to TRBJ2-7; D is unclear. The CDR3 spans 14 residues. Trimming left V 4 bases short and J 2 bases short, with 12 bases between. Germline loops: CDR1 LGHNA, CDR2 YSLEER. This CDR3 reads CASSPSTSTYEQYF. Written as DNA, the CDR3 is TGCGCCAGCAGCCCCTCAACCTCCACCTACGAGCAGTACTTC.

V is TRBV7-2 and J is TRBJ2-7, with a tentative D call TRBD2 (5 bases). The ends were cut back, 0 bases at V and 1 base at J, with 7 bases in the middle. This CDR3 is built from 14 residues. Germline loops: CDR1 SGHTA, CDR2 FQGNSA. CDR3: CASSLAGGSYEQYF. CDR3 nucleotides: TGTGCCAGCAGCTTAGCAGGAGGTTCCTACGAGCAGTACTTC.

This clone was observed a few times. This sequence joins TRBV28 and TRBJ2-5; 9 bases align to TRBD1. V trimming: 7 bases; J trimming: 4 bases; junction bases outside the gene matches: 13. The CDR3 runs to 16 residues. CDR1 is MDHEN, CDR2 SYDVKM, per germline. CDR3 loop: CASNKRNRGRGETQYF. DNA for the CDR3: TGTGCCAGCAATAAGAGGAACAGGGGGCGAGGAGAGACCCAGTACTTC.

The chain has TRBV5-1 and TRBJ1-2, with 8 bases aligning to TRBD1. Germline V gives CDR1 SGHRS, CDR2 YFSETQ. The V segment lost 4 bases and the J segment 3 bases; nucleotides outside the gene matches: 2. There are 13 residues in the CDR3. In nucleotides, the CDR3 is TGCGCCAGCAGCGAGACAGGGGACTATGGCTACACCTTC. Encoded protein: CASSETGDYGYTF.

The chain recombines TRBV19 with TRBJ1-5; no clear D. Germline-derived CDR1 and CDR2 are LNHDA and SQIVND (reference sequence). The CDR3 is made up of 16 amino acids. Trimming removed 6 bases from V and 5 bases from J, with 20 bases in between. The CDR3 region is CASRGQRVGRDQPQHF. The CDR3 DNA follows: TGTGCCAGTAGAGGGCAAAGGGTCGGACGGGATCAGCCCCAGCATTTT.

The J gene is TRBJ2-5, the V gene TRBV28; D may be TRBD2 (6 bases). The CDR3 consists of 15 residues. Trimming removed 2 bases from V and 4 bases from J, with 14 bases in between. Germline CDR1 reads MDHEN; CDR2 reads SYDVKM. The chain's CDR3 is CASSLAAGLSETQYF. CDR3 coding DNA: TGTGCCAGCAGTTTAGCGGCGGGATTGTCAGAGACCCAGTACTTC.

J is TRBJ2-6 and V is TRBV2, with 9 bases identical to TRBD1. Germline V lookup: CDR1 SNHLY, CDR2 FYNNEI. CDR3 size: 19 residues. The V gene end was trimmed by 5 bases and the J gene end by 1 base; junction bases not matched to a gene: 12. The DNA of the CDR3 is TGTGCCAGCAGTCCCTCCGGGACAGGGTATGGTTCTGGGGCCAACGTCCTGACTTTC. As protein: CASSPSGTGYGSGANVLTF.

This sequence joins TRBV5-1 and TRBJ1-5; no reliable D call. Per germline, CDR1 SGHRS and CDR2 YFSETQ. The V gene lost 4 bases and the J gene lost 0 bases, with 11 bases spanning the gap. The CDR3 length is 15 residues. This CDR3 is CASSPEGNSNQPQHF. CDR3 coding DNA: TGCGCCAGCAGCCCCGAGGGTAATAGCAATCAGCCCCAGCATTTT.

The V call is TRBV19, the J call TRBJ1-1; the D is unclear. Germline values: CDR1 LNHDA, CDR2 SQIVND (reference sequence). The ends were cut back, 5 bases at V and 1 base at J, with 8 bases in the middle. This CDR3 contains 13 residues. In nucleotides, the CDR3 is TGTGCCAGTAGTGCGACCTGGAACACTGAAGCTTTCTTT. This translates into CASSATWNTEAFF.

The chain couples TRBV19 to TRBJ1-2; the D is unclear. Germline V gives CDR1 LNHDA, CDR2 SQIVND (reference sequence). The CDR3 loop spans 14 amino acids. V was trimmed by 1 base and J by 5 bases, leaving 11 bases between them. The CDR3 region is CASSIGEELYGYTF. The CDR3 region has the DNA TGTGCCAGTAGTATAGGCGAGGAGTTGTATGGCTACACCTTC.

Points on this clone: Given a much more abundant clone one base away, this may be a read error. At the DNA level, this CDR3 is encoded by other sequences in the same sample as well. The CDR3 reads CASSPPRGRTLSYEQYF. The CDR3, as DNA: TGTGCCAGCAGTCCCCCACGGGGGAGGACTCTCTCCTACGAGCAGTACTTC. J is TRBJ2-7 and V is TRBV6-2 or TRBV6-3; possible D gene TRBD2, 6 bases. Trimming removed 5 bases at V and 0 bases at J, with 20 bases between. Germline lookup yields CDR1 MNHEY and CDR2 SVGEGT. The CDR3 has 17 residues.

This chain links TRBV4-1 with TRBJ2-3; TRBD2 is a possible D gene (5 bases). The CDR3 covers 17 residues. Germline-derived CDR1 and CDR2 are MGHRA and YSYEKL. V lost 6 bases to trimming and J lost 0 bases, with 19 bases between them. The CDR3 nucleotides are TGCGCCAGCAGTTGGACTTTCTACTCAACTAGCACAGATACGCAGTATTTT. The encoded protein is CASSWTFYSTSTDTQYF.

This chain links TRBV27 with TRBJ1-5; 7 positions agree with TRBD1. The V gene's germline CDR1 is MNHEY and CDR2 SMNVEV (reference sequence). This CDR3 has 15 residues. V lost 6 bases, J lost 7 bases, and 12 bases stayed unmatched. DNA of the CDR3: TGTGCCAGCAGAACAGGGGTAGGAACCGGGCAGCCCCAGCATTTT. This codes for CASRTGVGTGQPQHF.

The chain carries TRBV27 and TRBJ1-5; no clear D. The V and J ends lost 0 bases and 3 bases respectively, with 3 bases between them. The CDR3 runs 13 residues. CDR1 and CDR2 (germline): MNHEY, SMNVEV (reference sequence). CDR3 DNA: TGTGCCAGCAGTTTATCGATCAATCAGCCCCAGCATTTT. It codes for CASSLSINQPQHF.

There are a few counts of this clone. This chain links TRBV28 with TRBJ2-7; D unresolved. Germline CDR1 reads MDHEN; CDR2 reads SYDVKM. V was cut by 5 bases and J by 2 bases, with 13 bases left in between. This CDR3 comprises 14 residues. The DNA of the CDR3 is TGTGCCAGCAGTGGGCGGCAAGGCCCCTACGAGCAGTACTTC. It translates to CASSGRQGPYEQYF.

This clone was counted a few times. V is TRBV9 and J is TRBJ2-6, with D perhaps matching TRBD2 (5 bases). Between the trimmed V and J ends, which lost 0 bases and 3 bases, there was a span of 10 bases. CDR1 and CDR2 from the germline V gene are SGDLS and YYNGEE. The CDR3 sequence is 16 residues long. CDR3 sequence (DNA): TGTGCCAGCAGCGTAGCGCCGGGGTTTGGGGCCAACGTCCTGACTTTC. This translates into CASSVAPGFGANVLTF. Drawing the rest from reference TRBV9 and TRBJ2-6, the complete variable domain is DSGVTQTPKHLITATGQRVTLRCSPRSGDLSVYWYQQSLDQGLQFLIQYYNGEERAKGNILERFSAQQFPDLHSELNLSSLELGDSALYFCASSVAPGFGANVLTFGAGSRLTVL.

The chain is built from TRBV3-1 (or the pseudogene TRBV3-2) and TRBJ1-1; 7 bases map to TRBD1. The germline gives CDR1 LGHDT, CDR2 YNNKEL (reference sequence). The CDR3 contains 14 residues. The J segment lost 3 bases and the V segment lost 8 bases, leaving 9 bases of the junction unmatched. The CDR3 DNA reads as TGTGCCAGCGCCAGGGGGGTAATGGACACTGAAGCTTTCTTT. Translated: CASARGVMDTEAFF.

This chain uses TRBV6-5 with TRBJ2-3, with a weak D call TRBD1 (6 bases). V was shortened by 6 bases and J by 4 bases, with 11 bases between the two germline ends. Germline V lookup: CDR1 MNHEY, CDR2 SVGAGI. This CDR3 region has 13 residues. CDR3 nucleotides: TGTGCCAGCAGGTTGGGGGCCGCAGATACGCAGTATTTT. It specifies CASRLGAADTQYF.